This T cell receptor beta chain derives from a study of T-cell memory formation after mild COVID-19. Whole-study findings and limits: The authors left the SARS-CoV-2 specificity of second-wave clones peaking on day 37 unconfirmed. Among contracting clones, CD4+ were mainly CM/EM and CD8+ enriched in EMRA.

This clonotype was seen ten or more times. Its antigen is unidentified. Libraries for TCRalpha and TCRbeta carried sample barcodes and unique molecular identifiers via 5'RACE. TCRdb fed the 5' RACE reads into MiXCR, producing one record per CDR3 protein. The repertoire holds 400,000 to 500,000 distinct CDR3 sequences, with 15% to 20% as singletons. The germline V gene encodes CDR1 DFQATT and CDR2 SNEGSKA (reference sequence). The CDR3 contains 13 residues. With 1 base removed from V and 1 base from J, the gap between germline ends came to 7 bases. The V and J genes are TRBV20-1 and TRBJ1-1; D is ambiguous. Sequenced material: PBMCs or a T cell subset sorted from them (not recorded which). The receptor's source is an adult woman who had mild COVID-19 (a few samples of this study predate the infection). Cell type and time point are not known. For the CDR3, the DNA is TGCAGTGCTAGAGTCCCAGAGAACACTGAAGCTTTCTTT. This encodes CSARVPENTEAFF.